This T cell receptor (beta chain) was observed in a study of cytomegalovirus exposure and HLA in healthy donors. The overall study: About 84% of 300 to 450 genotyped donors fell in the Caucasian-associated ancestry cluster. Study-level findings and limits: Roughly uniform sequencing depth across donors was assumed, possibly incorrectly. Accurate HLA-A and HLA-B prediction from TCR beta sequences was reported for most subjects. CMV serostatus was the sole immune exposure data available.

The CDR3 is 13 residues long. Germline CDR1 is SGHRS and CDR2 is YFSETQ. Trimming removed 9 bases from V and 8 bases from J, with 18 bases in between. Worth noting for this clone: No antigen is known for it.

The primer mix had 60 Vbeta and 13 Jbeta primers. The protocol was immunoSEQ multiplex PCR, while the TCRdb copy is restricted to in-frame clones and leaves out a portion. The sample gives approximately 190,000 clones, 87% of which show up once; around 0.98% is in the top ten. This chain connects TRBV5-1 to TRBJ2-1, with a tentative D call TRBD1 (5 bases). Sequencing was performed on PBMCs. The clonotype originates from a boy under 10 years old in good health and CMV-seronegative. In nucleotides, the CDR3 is TGCGCCATTATGGGGTGGGGCTCCGATGAGCAGTTCTTC. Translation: CAIMGWGSDEQFF.